Listed below are T cell receptor beta chains from one sample, sequenced in a study of blood T cell repertoires in COVID-19. Using immunoSEQ multiplex PCR, the repertoire was profiled, and TCRdb retains in-frame clones only, with some absent. The sample shows around 58,000 clones, about 88% of them seen only once. What was sequenced was PBMCs or T cells enriched from blood (not recorded which). These receptors were taken from a woman aged 40 to 50 who had recovered from COVID-19. Both conserved end residues are part of each CDR3. Clone size is shown for a subset of rows, as once, few, many or a class of expanded clone.

V,size,CDR3
TRBV19,NA,CACLNRGRKDTEAFF
TRBV5-4,NA,CASSRGGGQNTGELFF
TRBV6-5,NA,CASAGQGGAYGYTF
TRBV19,NA,CASSRGGSSYNEQFF
TRBV9,NA,CAGRTSGGAVVTDTQYF
TRBV9,NA,CASSVALSDTIYF
TRBV10-3,NA,CAIMQGGNTGELFF
TRBV4-1,NA,CASSSKSSGARSTDTQYF
TRBV4-2,NA,CASSQEAADYGYTF
TRBV12-5,few,CASGLVPIGQGNYGYTF
TRBV29-1,NA,CSVDGQGSYEQYF
TRBV3-1/TRBV3-2,NA,CASSPGGIGNVLTF
TRBV2,NA,CASSLTGTSTHF
TRBV6-4,NA,CASSEEGLGSPLHF
TRBV29-1,NA,CSVDGQGGEAFF
TRBV29-1,NA,CSVGALDTQYF
TRBV5-1,NA,CARSGASGGGETQYF
TRBV5-1,NA,CATGAGGLLNEQFF
TRBV19,NA,CASSIDPSLNFSGATYNEQFF
TRBV5-1,NA,CASSTDRGGGELFF
TRBV4-1,NA,CASSQDLGGSDGYTF
TRBV5-1,NA,CASSSGTGSEKLFF
TRBV5-4,NA,CASSLAGWGNTGELFF
TRBV6-1,NA,CASSDIGTPNTEAFF
TRBV7-6,NA,CASSSPTRGGLFF